Each of the 3 T cell receptor beta chains below was sequenced from the same sample in a study of cytomegalovirus exposure and HLA in healthy donors. Primers for the PCR totalled 60 Vbeta and 13 Jbeta. Profiling relied on immunoSEQ multiplex PCR, and the TCRdb table lists in-frame clones only, not all of them. The repertoire holds about 190,000 clones, around 86% seen once, with 0.8% in the top ten. The sequencing input was PBMCs. Receptor source: a woman aged 18-29 years in good health and CMV-seronegative.

This chain links TRBV2 with TRBJ1-3; 9 bases align to TRBD1. V shed 6 bases and J 1 base; nucleotides not matched to a gene: 16. The CDR3 length is 19 residues. In germline, CDR1 is SNHLY, CDR2 FYNNEI. The CDR3 sequence is CASSANRDRARSSGNTIYF. The CDR3 DNA sequence: TGTGCCAGCAGCGCAAACCGGGACAGGGCAAGGAGTTCTGGAAACACCATATATTTT.

The chain links TRBV5-1 to TRBJ2-7; D gene ambiguous. This CDR3 region has 13 residues. V dropped 3 bases and J dropped 5 bases, with 12 bases sitting between them. Per germline, CDR1 SGHRS and CDR2 YFSETQ. The CDR3 loop reads CASSSDNSHEQYF. The CDR3 DNA follows: TGCGCCAGCAGCTCTGACAATTCCCACGAGCAGTACTTC.

The chain joins TRBV7-8 to TRBJ2-7, with 9 bases matching TRBD2. V shed 6 bases, J shed 7 bases, and the junction held 13 bases outside the gene matches. CDR1 is SGHVS, CDR2 FQNEAQ, per germline. The CDR3 extends over 15 amino acids. The CDR3 reads CASRPGAGGPGEQYF. The CDR3 DNA is TGTGCCAGCAGGCCGGGGGCGGGGGGGCCTGGGGAGCAGTACTTC.